A selection of T cell receptor beta chains follows, all from one sample in a study of tumor-infiltrating lymphocytes in primary liver carcinoma. TCRdb processed the multiplex PCR reads anew with MiXCR; each CDR3 protein has one entry. Among about 30,000 distinct CDR3 sequences, around two thirds were seen once, and the ten largest hold about 30%. Sequencing used liver tumor tissue from sampling region 3. Receptor source: a woman aged 25-40 years with primary liver carcinoma and hepatitis B virus infection. CDR3s include the opening cysteine and the closing phenylalanine or tryptophan. Each record gives: V gene, clone size, J gene, D gene, CDR3 DNA, CDR3 protein. A D gene is named only where the DNA matches it firmly. Clone size, where shown, is once, few, many, or a class for clones that have expanded.

v_call: TRBV11-3; clone_size: -; j_call: TRBJ2-1; d_call: -; cdr3_nt: TGTATCAGCCCCCTGAGAGGTGTCGAGCAGTTCTTC; cdr3_aa: CISPLRGVEQFF
v_call: TRBV11-3; clone_size: few; j_call: TRBJ2-1; d_call: -; cdr3_nt: TGTGCCAGCAGCCGCACTCCCAAGACTTACAATGAGCAGTTCTTC; cdr3_aa: CASSRTPKTYNEQFF
v_call: TRBV11-2; clone_size: many; j_call: TRBJ2-1; d_call: TRBD2; cdr3_nt: TGTGCCAGCAGCAGGAGACCAACGGGAGGGCCGGGGGATGAGCAGTTCTTC; cdr3_aa: CASSRRPTGGPGDEQFF
v_call: TRBV29-1; clone_size: once; j_call: TRBJ2-5; d_call: TRBD2; cdr3_nt: TGCAGTGTTGATTTCACGGGAGGGGCTGTAGAGACCCAGTACTTC; cdr3_aa: CSVDFTGGAVETQYF
v_call: TRBV11-2; clone_size: many; j_call: TRBJ2-2; d_call: TRBD1; cdr3_nt: TGTGCCAGCAGCCGTGACAGGGGGCACACCGGGGAGCTGTTTTTT; cdr3_aa: CASSRDRGHTGELFF
v_call: TRBV12-3/TRBV12-4; clone_size: -; j_call: TRBJ2-1; d_call: -; cdr3_nt: TGTGCCAGCAGTGCGACCCATGAGCGGTTCTTC; cdr3_aa: CASSATHERFF
v_call: TRBV11-1; clone_size: -; j_call: TRBJ1-6; d_call: -; cdr3_nt: TGTGCAAGCAGCCGGACACTGGTTTCATCCCTCCACTTT; cdr3_aa: CASSRTLVSSLHF
v_call: TRBV4-1; clone_size: -; j_call: TRBJ2-7; d_call: -; cdr3_nt: TGCGTCAGCAGCCAAGGGGGTTCAGCGAACGAGCAGTATTTC; cdr3_aa: CVSSQGGSANEQYF
v_call: TRBV6-5; clone_size: -; j_call: TRBJ2-2; d_call: TRBD1; cdr3_nt: TGTACCAACAAAACTAACAGGGGAACCGGGGAGCTGTTTTTT; cdr3_aa: CTNKTNRGTGELFF
v_call: TRBV4-3; clone_size: -; j_call: TRBJ2-7; d_call: -; cdr3_nt: TGCGCCAGCAGCCAAGCTGTGACGGGGGATAACAATAGCTATGAGCAATACTTC; cdr3_aa: CASSQAVTGDNNSYEQYF
v_call: TRBV5-6; clone_size: -; j_call: TRBJ2-2; d_call: -; cdr3_nt: TGTGCCAACAGCTCGCCCGGGACTTGGAACACAGGAGAGCTGTTTTTT; cdr3_aa: CANSSPGTWNTGELFF
v_call: TRBV7-9; clone_size: -; j_call: TRBJ2-7; d_call: TRBD1; cdr3_nt: TGTGTCAGGAGCTTGCACAGGGGACCCTACGAGCAGTACTTC; cdr3_aa: CVRSLHRGPYEQYF
v_call: TRBV6-1; clone_size: -; j_call: TRBJ1-2; d_call: -; cdr3_nt: TGTGCCAGCATGATCGCCGGGACGGGAAGGAGTGGCTACACCTTC; cdr3_aa: CASMIAGTGRSGYTF
v_call: TRBV6-5; clone_size: -; j_call: TRBJ1-1; d_call: -; cdr3_nt: TGTGCCGGCAATTGGAACAGTGACGCCGAAGCTTTCTTT; cdr3_aa: CAGNWNSDAEAFF
v_call: TRBV11-2; clone_size: many; j_call: TRBJ2-7; d_call: -; cdr3_nt: TGTGCCAGCAGCTTAGAAGGTGAAGTAGGCTACGAGCAGTACTTC; cdr3_aa: CASSLEGEVGYEQYF
v_call: TRBV11-2; clone_size: -; j_call: TRBJ1-4; d_call: -; cdr3_nt: TGTGCCAGCAGCTTGTTTCAGGGGTCAACTAATGAAAAACTGTTTTTT; cdr3_aa: CASSLFQGSTNEKLFF
v_call: TRBV11-2; clone_size: many; j_call: TRBJ2-6; d_call: -; cdr3_nt: TGTGCCAGCAGCCCCCCCTCTGGGGCCAACGTCCTGACTTTC; cdr3_aa: CASSPPSGANVLTF
v_call: TRBV11-2; clone_size: many; j_call: TRBJ1-2; d_call: TRBD1; cdr3_nt: TGTGCCAGCGGCTTAGGGGCAGGGGGTAGCTATGGCTACACCTTC; cdr3_aa: CASGLGAGGSYGYTF
v_call: TRBV11-2; clone_size: -; j_call: TRBJ2-2; d_call: -; cdr3_nt: TGTGCCAACAGCCCCGATCCACAATTGAACACCGTGGAGCTGTTTTTT; cdr3_aa: CANSPDPQLNTVELFF
v_call: TRBV11-2; clone_size: many; j_call: TRBJ2-4; d_call: -; cdr3_nt: TGTGCCAGCAACTCTTATGGAAAAAACATTCAATACTTC; cdr3_aa: CASNSYGKNIQYF
v_call: TRBV11-3; clone_size: -; j_call: TRBJ2-1; d_call: -; cdr3_nt: TGTGCCAGCAGCTTGGCAGCGGTTGCCTGGGGTGAGCAGTTCTTC; cdr3_aa: CASSLAAVAWGEQFF
v_call: TRBV12-3/TRBV12-4; clone_size: few; j_call: TRBJ1-2; d_call: -; cdr3_nt: TGTGCCAGCAGTTTTGGCCAAGTGCGGACCTTC; cdr3_aa: CASSFGQVRTF
v_call: TRBV11-2; clone_size: -; j_call: TRBJ2-7; d_call: -; cdr3_nt: TGTGCCAGGAGCTTAGATATGGCCGGTTACGAGCAGTACTTC; cdr3_aa: CARSLDMAGYEQYF
v_call: TRBV5-5; clone_size: -; j_call: TRBJ2-5; d_call: -; cdr3_nt: TGTGCCTGCAGCTTGGGGGCTAAGGGGCGAGAGACCCAGTACTTT; cdr3_aa: CACSLGAKGRETQYF
v_call: TRBV4-3; clone_size: -; j_call: TRBJ2-7; d_call: TRBD2; cdr3_nt: TGCGCCAACAGCCAAGATCGATGGATAGGGCGGGAGCAGTATTTC; cdr3_aa: CANSQDRWIGREQYF
v_call: TRBV2; clone_size: -; j_call: TRBJ2-2; d_call: TRBD2; cdr3_nt: TGTACCAGCAGTGCGGGAGGGGCCGGGGAGATGTTTTTT; cdr3_aa: CTSSAGGAGEMFF
v_call: TRBV11-2; clone_size: -; j_call: TRBJ1-1; d_call: TRBD1; cdr3_nt: TGTGCCAGGAGCGCTCGGGTCAGGGGGTGCAAGAGGTGGAGTAACACTGAAGCTATCTTT; cdr3_aa: CARSARVRGCKRWSNTEAIF
v_call: TRBV6-5; clone_size: medium-sized; j_call: TRBJ1-3; d_call: -; cdr3_nt: TGTGCCAGCAGTCCACGATCAGGCGGGTCCCGAAACACCATATATTTT; cdr3_aa: CASSPRSGGSRNTIYF
v_call: TRBV6-4; clone_size: -; j_call: TRBJ2-1; d_call: -; cdr3_nt: TGTGCCAGCAGTTTCGGTACGGGGAATGAGCAGTTCTTC; cdr3_aa: CASSFGTGNEQFF
v_call: TRBV11-2; clone_size: many; j_call: TRBJ2-5; d_call: -; cdr3_nt: TGTGCCAGCAGCACACAACGCGGGACCCAGTACTTC; cdr3_aa: CASSTQRGTQYF